This T cell receptor beta chain was sequenced in a study of control samples from healthy donors and cancer patients. This clone occurred once. Clones were sequenced by immunoSEQ multiplex PCR, and TCRdb holds only the in-frame ones, with some missing. The sample carries roughly 160,000 clones, approximately 94% recorded once. Trimming pared 3 bases from V and 9 bases from J, leaving 12 bases between. Germline-derived CDR1 and CDR2 are LGHDT and YNNKEL (reference sequence). The CDR3 consists of 12 residues. The sequence came from a man aged 60 to 69 with colorectal cancer. The sample consisted of PBMCs. The chain joins TRBV3-1 (or the pseudogene TRBV3-2) to TRBJ2-7; D might be TRBD1 (7 bases). The CDR3: CASSHLRGAQYF. The CDR3 nucleotides are TGTGCCAGCAGCCACCTCAGGGGGGCGCAGTACTTC.